Listed below are T cell receptor beta chains from one sample, sequenced in a study of T cell repertoires in cytomegalovirus infection. No antigen is known for these receptors. TCRdb re-derived calls from the reads in MiXCR, one entry per CDR3 protein. Here the sample spans 800,000 to 950,000 distinct CDR3 sequences, 30% to 35% being singletons. The sample was cultured CD8+ T cells from PBMCs, taken from culture after CMV antigen stimulation. These receptors all stem from a human donor in good health (CMV status not recorded). Some clones in this sample may be carry-over from other donors' samples. Each CDR3 is given with its conserved first and last residue. D genes are given only for firm matches. The listing skips clone size in some rows; elsewhere it reads once, few, many or a size class.

v_gene,j_gene,d_gene,abundance,CDR3nt,CDR3aa
TRBV4-3,TRBJ1-2,NA,NA,TGCGCCAGCAGCCCTGGGACGGCCCCCGGTAATGGCTACACCTTC,CASSPGTAPGNGYTF
TRBV4-1,TRBJ2-2,NA,once,TGCGCCAGCAGCCAAAACAGGGCCGGGGAGCTGTTTTTT,CASSQNRAGELFF
TRBV20-1,TRBJ1-3,NA,NA,TGCAGTGCTAGAGAGATTGGGACCTTCTCTGGAAACACCATATATTTT,CSAREIGTFSGNTIYF
TRBV27,TRBJ2-5,TRBD2,few,TGTGCCAGCAGTTTTTTTTGGACGTCGGCTAGCGGCCACCAAGAGACCCAGTACTTC,CASSFFWTSASGHQETQYF
TRBV6-1,TRBJ1-1,NA,few,TGTGCCAGCAGGCCTACAAGGAGGGGACCTAACACTGAAGCTTTCTTT,CASRPTRRGPNTEAFF
TRBV6-5,TRBJ2-3,NA,many,TGTGCCAGCAGTTACTCCTTGGGACGGGCGTTAGCGAATACGCAGTATTTT,CASSYSLGRALANTQYF
TRBV7-6,TRBJ1-1,TRBD1,NA,TGTGCCAGCAGCTTAGAACAGGGGGCGAACACTGAAGCTTTCTTT,CASSLEQGANTEAFF
TRBV7-6,TRBJ1-1,NA,many,TGTGCCAGCAGCTTAGGGGAGAACACTGAAGCTTTCTTT,CASSLGENTEAFF
TRBV7-2,TRBJ2-3,NA,NA,TGTGCCAGCAGCGGAGGGGCCATCGGCACAGATACGCAGTATTTT,CASSGGAIGTDTQYF
TRBV7-6,TRBJ1-5,NA,few,TGTGCCAGCAGCTTAAGTACAGAGCTAAATCAGCCCCAGCATTTT,CASSLSTELNQPQHF
TRBV7-9,TRBJ2-7,TRBD1,few,TGTGCCAGCAGCCCTGGGTCCGGACAGGGGGCATACGAGCAGTACTTC,CASSPGSGQGAYEQYF
TRBV2,TRBJ2-7,NA,NA,TGTGCCAGCAGGGTAACAGTCTCCTCCTACGAGCAGTACTTC,CASRVTVSSYEQYF
TRBV6-5,TRBJ2-3,TRBD2,NA,TGTGCCAGCAGTTACCCTCGGGGGGGCACAGATACGCAGTATTTT,CASSYPRGGTDTQYF
TRBV19,TRBJ2-1,NA,few,TGTGCCAGTAGTATAGTTGGCAGGGAGGAGTTCTTC,CASSIVGREEFF
TRBV27,TRBJ1-2,NA,NA,TGTGCCAGCAGTTTATCGTCCGGAGCTAACTATGGCTACACCTTC,CASSLSSGANYGYTF
TRBV4-3,TRBJ2-2,NA,few,TGCGCCAGCAGCCACACGGATAACGGGGAGCTGTTTTTT,CASSHTDNGELFF
TRBV5-6,TRBJ2-1,NA,NA,TGTGCCAGCAGCTTGGGCGCAGGGGGGCGGCAGTTCTTC,CASSLGAGGRQFF
TRBV6-2/TRBV6-3,TRBJ2-3,TRBD2,NA,TGTGCCAGCAGTTATCTCCCCCCGGACAGATCCGGGACTAGCCAGTATTTT,CASSYLPPDRSGTSQYF
TRBV28,TRBJ1-1,NA,NA,TGTGCCAGCAGTTATACAGGGTGGAACACTGAAGCTTTCTTT,CASSYTGWNTEAFF
TRBV27,TRBJ2-1,NA,few,TGTGCCAGCAGTTTTAAACAGGGATCCTGGGGGGGGGAGCAGTTCTTC,CASSFKQGSWGGEQFF
TRBV12-3/TRBV12-4,TRBJ1-4,NA,NA,TGTGCCAGCAGTCCCGGGTATAATGAAAAACTGTTTTTT,CASSPGYNEKLFF
TRBV12-3/TRBV12-4,TRBJ2-7,NA,many,TGTGCCAATGGTCCATCCCTCTACGAGCAGTACTTC,CANGPSLYEQYF
TRBV7-8,TRBJ2-7,NA,many,TGTGCCAGCAGCTTAGGTCGAGCGGCGGGCGAGCAGTACTTC,CASSLGRAAGEQYF
TRBV6-2/TRBV6-3,TRBJ2-5,NA,few,TGTGCCAGCAGTTACTCGGGCAGATACGAACACCAAGAGACCCAGTACTTC,CASSYSGRYEHQETQYF
TRBV4-1,TRBJ2-1,NA,NA,TGCGCCAGCAGACTCACAGGTGCTACTTACAATGAGCAGTTCTTC,CASRLTGATYNEQFF
TRBV4-1,TRBJ2-1,NA,NA,TGCGCCAGCAGCTCACCGGGGGGCCTGGGAAATGAGCAGTTCTTC,CASSSPGGLGNEQFF
TRBV27,TRBJ2-3,TRBD1,NA,TGTGCCGGCAGTGTCGTCCGAGGGACAGGGGCAGATACGCAGTATTTT,CAGSVVRGTGADTQYF
TRBV15,TRBJ2-1,TRBD2,few,TGTGCCACCAGCGCGACCGGGACTAGCTACAATGAGCAGTTCTTC,CATSATGTSYNEQFF
TRBV6-2/TRBV6-3,TRBJ1-1,NA,few,TGTGCCAGCAGTTCTTCTAACGACCGGAGCTGGATCACTGAAGCTTTCTTT,CASSSSNDRSWITEAFF
TRBV7-9,TRBJ1-3,NA,few,TGTGCCAGCAGCGCCCTCGGCGGGGGCGATCCTGGAAACACCATATATTTT,CASSALGGGDPGNTIYF
TRBV7-6,TRBJ1-4,NA,NA,TGTGCCAGCAGCTCAAAGGGGCCTCCAACTAATGAAAAACTGTTTTTT,CASSSKGPPTNEKLFF
TRBV28,TRBJ2-1,NA,NA,TGTGCCAGCAGTAAAGGAGGGCGCCACAATGAGCAGTTCTTC,CASSKGGRHNEQFF
TRBV15,TRBJ2-3,NA,many,TGTGCCACCAGCACCCCGTCCTCCGAAGGGCAGTATTTT,CATSTPSSEGQYF
TRBV12-5,TRBJ2-3,TRBD2,few,TGTGCTAGTACCCCGGGACTAGCCTCAGATACGCAGTATTTT,CASTPGLASDTQYF
TRBV10-3,TRBJ1-5,NA,NA,TGTGCCATCTCGGACACGACTCGCAATCAGCCCCAGCATTTT,CAISDTTRNQPQHF
TRBV5-6,TRBJ1-5,NA,few,TGTGCCAGCAGCCCGCGGCTCAATAATCAGCCCCAGCATTTT,CASSPRLNNQPQHF
TRBV6-5,TRBJ2-5,TRBD2,many,TGTGCCAGCAGTTCCCGACTAATCCTAGCGGGGGGAATCGAGACCCAGTACTTC,CASSSRLILAGGIETQYF
TRBV12-3/TRBV12-4,TRBJ2-3,TRBD2,many,TGTGCCAGCAGTTTAGGCGGGGGAGTCACAGATACGCAGTATTTT,CASSLGGGVTDTQYF
TRBV15,TRBJ2-2,TRBD1,few,TGTGCCACCAGCAGAGATTTTATTGGGACAGGGCACACCGGGGAGCTGTTTTTT,CATSRDFIGTGHTGELFF
TRBV5-4,TRBJ1-2,TRBD1,few,TGTGCCAGCAGTTCCTTACAGGGGGCTGACTATGGCTACACCTTC,CASSSLQGADYGYTF
TRBV29-1,TRBJ2-7,NA,NA,TGCAGCGTTGAAGTGACAGACTCCTACGAGCAGTACTTC,CSVEVTDSYEQYF
TRBV5-1,TRBJ1-1,NA,NA,TGCGCCAGCTGTCATCTCCCCGAGGTGGACACTGAAGCTTTCTTT,CASCHLPEVDTEAFF
TRBV12-3/TRBV12-4,TRBJ1-5,TRBD1,many,TGTGCCAGCAGTTTTCTGAGCCGGGACAGTCATCTTTATAGCAATCAGCCCCAGCATTTT,CASSFLSRDSHLYSNQPQHF
TRBV5-4,TRBJ1-2,NA,NA,TGTGCCAGCAGCTTGAAAACAGGGTTCTATGGCTACACCTTC,CASSLKTGFYGYTF